This T cell receptor beta chain is drawn from a study of shared T cell receptors in the human thymus. Germline trimming cut 0 bases from V and 2 bases from J; bases unmatched to any gene: 15. There are 19 residues in the CDR3. Germline V gene lookup returns CDR1 GTSNPN and CDR2 SVGIG (reference sequence). TCRdb's table, derived via immunoSEQ multiplex PCR, lists solely in-frame clones and lacks some. The data show under 700,000 clones, with about four fifths seen just once and more than 0.01% held by the top ten. This clone turned up a few times. This same sample was also part of a study on human thymus T cells.

This sequence originates from a boy younger than two with a congenital heart defect. The sequenced material came from thymocytes. The chain has TRBV30 and TRBJ2-3, with 9 positions matching TRBD2. In nucleotides, the CDR3 is TGTGCCTGGAGTGTATACCGGATTGGGCTAGCGGGACCCACAGATACGCAGTATTTT. Its translation is CAWSVYRIGLAGPTDTQYF.